This entry concerns a single TCR beta chain. Antigen specificity is unknown. Measured with immunoSEQ multiplex PCR; TCRdb has only the in-frame clones, and not every one. This table holds roughly 25,000 clones, 95% to 96% found once. The sorted conventional CD4 T cells were gated as CD4+CD127+. This CDR3 has 14 amino acids. V gave up 8 bases and J gave up 7 bases, with 20 bases separating them. Germline CDR1 reads MNHNS; CDR2 reads SASEGT. The data were taken from a study of B cell selection in AIRE deficiency. Overall study findings and caveats: AIRE-deficient Tconv and Treg repertoires matched healthy donors in TCRBV, CDR3 length, diversity. Only 8.5% to 9.5% of around 3,900 shared Treg sequences were patient-specific; about 30% healthy-specific.

Sequencing input: CD4+CD127+ conventional T cells sorted from PBMCs. The chain uses TRBV6-1 and TRBJ1-2; D may be TRBD1 (5 bases). The clonotype was recovered from a human donor in good health. The CDR3 nucleotides are TGTGCCAGCTTGTTAGGGACTGACCTATTTGGCTACACCTTC. As protein: CASLLGTDLFGYTF.